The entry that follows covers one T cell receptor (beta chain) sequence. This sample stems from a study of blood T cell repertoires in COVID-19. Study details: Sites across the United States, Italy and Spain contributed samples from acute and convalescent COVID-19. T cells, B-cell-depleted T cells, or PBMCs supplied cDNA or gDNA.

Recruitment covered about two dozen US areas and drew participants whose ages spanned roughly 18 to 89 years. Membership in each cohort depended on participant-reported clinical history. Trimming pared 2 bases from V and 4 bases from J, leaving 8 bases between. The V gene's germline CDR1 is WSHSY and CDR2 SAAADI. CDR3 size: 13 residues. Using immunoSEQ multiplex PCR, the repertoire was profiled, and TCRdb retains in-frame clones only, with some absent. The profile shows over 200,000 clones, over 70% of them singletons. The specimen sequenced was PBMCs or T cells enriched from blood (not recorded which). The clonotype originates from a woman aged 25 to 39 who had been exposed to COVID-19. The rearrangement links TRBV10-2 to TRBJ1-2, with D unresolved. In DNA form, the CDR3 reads TGCGCCAGCAGTGAGAGCGGCGCCTATGGCTACACCTTC. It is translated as CASSESGAYGYTF.